These T cell receptor beta chains were read from a single sample in a study of blood T cell repertoires in COVID-19. Only in-frame clones appear in the TCRdb table, and some are missing; sequencing was by immunoSEQ multiplex PCR. Here the sample spans roughly 270,000 clones, about four fifths being singletons. The material sequenced was PBMCs or T cells enriched from blood (not recorded which). The receptors were gathered from a man aged 40-49 years who had been exposed to COVID-19. Both conserved end residues are part of each CDR3. A D gene is named only where the DNA matches it firmly. Some rows have no size entry. The others give once, few or many, or a class for an expanded clone.

v_gene: TRBV2; abundance: -; d_gene: TRBD1; j_gene: TRBJ1-5; CDR3nt: TGTGCCAGCAGTAGACCCGGGACAGGGGATCAGCCCCAGCATTTT; CDR3aa: CASSRPGTGDQPQHF
v_gene: TRBV3-1/TRBV3-2; abundance: -; d_gene: -; j_gene: TRBJ1-2; CDR3nt: TGTGCCAGCAGCCAAGACATCTATGGCTACACCTTC; CDR3aa: CASSQDIYGYTF
v_gene: TRBV4-2; abundance: -; d_gene: -; j_gene: TRBJ2-1; CDR3nt: TGTGCCAGCAGCCTAACCACGAGACGTAGGGGGAGGGAGAGCTCCTACAATGAGCAGTTCTTC; CDR3aa: CASSLTTRRRGRESSYNEQFF
v_gene: TRBV6-4; abundance: -; d_gene: -; j_gene: TRBJ2-2; CDR3nt: TGTGCCAGCAGTGACTCAGGGGGCACCGGGGAGCTGTTTTTT; CDR3aa: CASSDSGGTGELFF
v_gene: TRBV12-1; abundance: -; d_gene: -; j_gene: TRBJ2-1; CDR3nt: TGTGCCAGCAGCTCCAAGGGCGGGAGGCATGAGCAGTTCTTC; CDR3aa: CASSSKGGRHEQFF
v_gene: TRBV7-8; abundance: -; d_gene: TRBD2; j_gene: TRBJ2-7; CDR3nt: TGTGCCAGCAGCTTATCCCGGGAGGGGACTAGCAGCGGCGAGCAGTACTTC; CDR3aa: CASSLSREGTSSGEQYF
v_gene: TRBV6-6; abundance: once; d_gene: TRBD1; j_gene: TRBJ1-4; CDR3nt: TGTGCCAGCAGTTACCCGGGACAGGGGAATGAAAAACTGTTTTTT; CDR3aa: CASSYPGQGNEKLFF
v_gene: TRBV24-1; abundance: -; d_gene: TRBD1; j_gene: TRBJ1-3; CDR3nt: TGTGCCACCCTCGAAGTTGGGACAGGGACCTCCAACTCTGGAAACACCATATATTTT; CDR3aa: CATLEVGTGTSNSGNTIYF
v_gene: TRBV11-3; abundance: -; d_gene: -; j_gene: TRBJ2-1; CDR3nt: TGTGCCAGCAGCTGGACAGCCTCCTACAATGAGCAGTTCTTC; CDR3aa: CASSWTASYNEQFF
v_gene: TRBV27; abundance: -; d_gene: TRBD2; j_gene: TRBJ2-7; CDR3nt: TGTGCCAGCAGTAGAAAGCGGGATTCCCACGAGCAGTACTTC; CDR3aa: CASSRKRDSHEQYF
v_gene: TRBV30; abundance: -; d_gene: -; j_gene: TRBJ1-1; CDR3nt: TGTGCCTCGGAGTGGCAGTCGAACACTGAAGCTTTCTTT; CDR3aa: CASEWQSNTEAFF
v_gene: TRBV4-1; abundance: -; d_gene: TRBD1; j_gene: TRBJ1-5; CDR3nt: TGCGCCAGCAGCCAAGGGGGACAGACAAATCAGCCCCAGCATTTT; CDR3aa: CASSQGGQTNQPQHF
v_gene: TRBV4-1; abundance: few; d_gene: -; j_gene: TRBJ2-7; CDR3nt: TGCGCCAGCAGCCAAGAACACAGGTTATACTACGAGCAGTACTTC; CDR3aa: CASSQEHRLYYEQYF
v_gene: TRBV30; abundance: few; d_gene: -; j_gene: TRBJ2-3; CDR3nt: TGTGCCTGGAGTGTAAGCGGGCACACAGATACGCAGTATTTT; CDR3aa: CAWSVSGHTDTQYF
v_gene: TRBV5-1; abundance: -; d_gene: TRBD1; j_gene: TRBJ1-2; CDR3nt: TGCGCCAGCAGCTTGGACAGGGGGCACGAGGGCTACACCTTC; CDR3aa: CASSLDRGHEGYTF
v_gene: TRBV6-5; abundance: -; d_gene: TRBD1; j_gene: TRBJ1-4; CDR3nt: TGTGCCAGCAGTCGTACAGACAGGGGTTGGGGAAAACTGTTTTTT; CDR3aa: CASSRTDRGWGKLFF
v_gene: TRBV9; abundance: -; d_gene: -; j_gene: TRBJ1-3; CDR3nt: TGTGCCAGCAGCGTAGCAGGGGCCGGAAACACCATATATTTT; CDR3aa: CASSVAGAGNTIYF
v_gene: TRBV7-2; abundance: -; d_gene: TRBD1; j_gene: TRBJ2-2; CDR3nt: TGTGCCAGCAGCTTCCGACAGGGGGCCGGGGAGCTGTTTTTT; CDR3aa: CASSFRQGAGELFF
v_gene: TRBV10-3; abundance: -; d_gene: TRBD2; j_gene: TRBJ2-1; CDR3nt: TGTGCCATCAATCCGGGACTAGCGGGGCCTTCTGGGAATGAGCAGTTCTTC; CDR3aa: CAINPGLAGPSGNEQFF
v_gene: TRBV12-5; abundance: -; d_gene: -; j_gene: TRBJ1-2; CDR3nt: TGTGCTAGTGGTTTGCCAGGGTCCCAGCACTATGGCTACACCTTC; CDR3aa: CASGLPGSQHYGYTF
v_gene: TRBV19; abundance: -; d_gene: TRBD2; j_gene: TRBJ2-7; CDR3nt: TGTGCCAGTAGTACCGACGGGAGGATCGAAACCTTC; CDR3aa: CASSTDGRIETF
v_gene: TRBV7-9; abundance: -; d_gene: TRBD1; j_gene: TRBJ1-2; CDR3nt: TGTGCCAGCGGAAAAACAGGGGCGCCCGCCGCCAACTATGGCTACACCTTC; CDR3aa: CASGKTGAPAANYGYTF